This T cell receptor (beta chain) was sequenced in a study of human T cells and chemical hapten exposure. On the study more broadly: Yields of TCR per sample differed, chiefly owing to small differences in pooled library volume. Overall study results and limits: Counts of TCRs above 1 in 1000 frequency stayed unchanged with DPC sensitization.

The germline V gene encodes CDR1 MDHEN and CDR2 SYDVKM. The CDR3 covers 14 residues. V was clipped by 5 bases and J by 4 bases, with 13 bases between them. Separate cDNA molecules received unique molecular identifiers, which the library attached to them. Study processing details: Samples ranged from roughly 20,000 to 750,000 TCRs, with a median of about 96,000. Using its own MiXCR run on the 5' RACE reads, TCRdb lists one record per CDR3 protein. The V and J calls reflect TCRdb's pipeline rather than the authors' work. The repertoire holds 95,000 to 120,000 distinct CDR3 sequences, roughly a fifth seen once, with roughly 2.8% in the top ten. The template was total RNA from unfractionated whole blood. In the case of this clonotype: Its matching antigen is unknown.

The sequence was obtained from a human donor in good health. The gene calls are TRBV28 and TRBJ2-3; D call uncertain. In nucleotides, the CDR3 is TGTGCCAGCAGTCCCGCCTCCCCGGCAGATACGCAGTATTTT. Protein sequence: CASSPASPADTQYF.